This paragraph reports one TCR beta chain. What it binds is not known. Primers included in the PCR were 60 Vbeta and 13 Jbeta primers. Assay: immunoSEQ multiplex PCR; the TCRdb copy retains only in-frame clones and omits some. Counted here are 150,000 or so clones, roughly 77% occurring once; the ten biggest clones make up under 5.5%. Germline assignment: CDR1 MGHRA and CDR2 YSYEKL. J lost 6 bases, V lost 1 base, and 6 bases had no gene match. The CDR3 extends over 15 amino acids. This record comes from a study of cytomegalovirus exposure and HLA in healthy donors. Study-wide findings and caveats: Sequencing depth roughly uniform across donors was assumed in presence/absence analyses.

This receptor was identified in a man in his late teens or twenties in good health and CMV-seropositive. The rearrangement joins TRBV4-1 to TRBJ1-2, with 9 bases lining up with TRBD1. The sequencing input was PBMCs. CDR3 in DNA: TGCGCCAGCAGCCAAGCGGGACAGGGAGTTGATGGCTACACCTTC. Protein: CASSQAGQGVDGYTF.